This passage covers 18 T cell receptor beta chains from one sample sequenced in a study of blood T cell repertoires in COVID-19. Measured with immunoSEQ multiplex PCR; TCRdb has only the in-frame clones, and not every one. The sample lists tens of thousands of clones, 85% occurring once. The sample was peripheral blood. These receptor sequences come from a man older than 75 with acute or convalescent COVID-19.

The V gene is TRBV7-9, the J gene TRBJ2-7; 9 bases are a match to TRBD2. The CDR3 spans 15 residues. CDR1 and CDR2 from the germline V gene are SEHNR and FQNEAQ (reference sequence). The V and J ends lost 5 bases and 3 bases, in that order; junction bases with no gene match: 8. CDR3 in DNA: TGTGCCAGCAGCAACGGACTAGCGCACCACTACGAGCAGTACTTC. Protein sequence: CASSNGLAHHYEQYF. Variable domain in full (rest from reference TRBV7-9 and TRBJ2-7): DTGVSQNPRHKITKRGQNVTFRCDPISEHNRLYWYRQTLGQGPEFLTYFQNEAQLEKSRLLSDRFSAERPKGSFSTLEIQRTEQGDSAMYLCASSNGLAHHYEQYFGPGTRLTVT.

J is TRBJ2-7 and V is TRBV11-2; D is unresolved. V lost 0 bases to trimming and J lost 3 bases, with 9 bases between them. CDR3 length: 14 residues. Per the germline V gene, CDR1 is SGHAT and CDR2 is FQNNGV. CDR3 DNA sequence: TGTGCCAGCAGCTTAGATCCGGGTAGCTACGAGCAGTACTTC. Translation gives CASSLDPGSYEQYF.

In this sample, this clone turned up once. The chain uses TRBV7-2 and TRBJ1-1; TRBD1 is a possible D gene (5 bases). The CDR3 runs 17 residues. The germline V gene has CDR1 SGHTA and CDR2 FQGNSA. V dropped 0 bases and J dropped 1 base, with 15 bases sitting between them. In nucleotides, the CDR3 is TGTGCCAGCAGCTTAGCGCTAAACAGGCCAGCGAACACTGAAGCTTTCTTT. Translated: CASSLALNRPANTEAFF.

This clone has only one observation. The gene calls are TRBV6-5 and TRBJ1-2; D is ambiguous. With 8 bases removed from V and 0 bases from J, the gap between germline ends came to 13 bases. Germline-derived CDR1 and CDR2 are MNHEY and SVGAGI. This CDR3 is 14 amino acids long. The CDR3, as DNA: TGTGCCAGCCGAGAAAATGTTGCTAACTATGGCTACACCTTC. Its protein is CASRENVANYGYTF.

This chain uses TRBV28 with TRBJ2-1, with TRBD1 matching over 9 bases. The length of the CDR3 is 14 residues. Germline CDR1 and CDR2: MDHEN and SYDVKM. The trim removed 5 bases at V and 7 bases at J, leaving 6 bases unmatched. The CDR3 here is CASSRDRVKNEQFF. CDR3 DNA: TGTGCCAGCAGTCGGGACAGGGTGAAGAATGAGCAGTTCTTC. The whole variable domain, remainder taken from reference TRBV28 and TRBJ2-1, is DVKVTQSSRYLVKRTGEKVFLECVQDMDHENMFWYRQDPGLGLRLIYFSYDVKMKEKGDIPEGYSVSREKKERFSLILESASTNQTSMYLCASSRDRVKNEQFFGPGTRLTVL.

This clone was found once. The chain's CDR3 is CASSDLTGTALDTQYF. The CDR3 bases are TGTGCCAGCAGTGACTTGACAGGGACAGCTCTAGATACGCAGTATTTT. The chain has TRBV6-1 and TRBJ2-3; 7 nucleotides agree with TRBD1. The germline gives CDR1 MNHNS, CDR2 SASEGT. The V gene end was trimmed by 3 bases and the J gene end by 5 bases; junction bases not matched to a gene: 11. This CDR3 has 16 amino acids.

As DNA, the CDR3 is TGTGCCAGCAGCTTGAGGAGGACTAGCAATCAGCCCCAGCATTTT. It is translated as CASSLRRTSNQPQHF. V usage is TRBV5-6 and J usage is TRBJ1-5; unclear D gene. The CDR3 runs to 15 residues. Trimming stripped 1 base from V and 0 bases from J, with 8 bases between. Germline CDR1 and CDR2: SGHDT and YYEEEE.

The rearrangement uses TRBV24-1 and TRBJ2-2; no definite D call. V was clipped by 8 bases and J by 4 bases, with 7 bases between them. There are 12 residues in the CDR3. In germline, CDR1 is KGHDR, CDR2 SFDVKD. The DNA for the CDR3 is TGTGCCACCAAATCGTCCACCGGGGAGCTGTTTTTT. Translation: CATKSSTGELFF.

This sequence joins TRBV9 and TRBJ2-3; TRBD1 aligns across 9 bases. Germline CDR1 and CDR2: SGDLS and YYNGEE. V gave up 6 bases and J gave up 0 bases; unmatched junction bases: 8. The CDR3 spans 16 residues. The CDR3 DNA is TGTGCCAGCACCTTAGGGGACAGGGCTAGCACAGATACGCAGTATTTT. Its translation: CASTLGDRASTDTQYF.

This chain uses TRBV7-9 with TRBJ1-5; D is possibly TRBD1 (5 bases). The CDR3 consists of 16 residues. Germline V gene lookup returns CDR1 SEHNR and CDR2 FQNEAQ (reference sequence). Between the trimmed V and J ends, which lost 1 base and 4 bases, there was a span of 14 bases. The CDR3 is CASSLDGPRGNQPQHF. DNA for the CDR3: TGTGCCAGCAGCTTAGATGGACCTAGGGGAAATCAGCCCCAGCATTTT.

Only one count was recorded for this clone. The rearrangement joins TRBV7-2 to TRBJ2-1, with TRBD2 matching 9 bases. Trimming took 5 bases from V and 4 from J; bases not matched to a gene: 3. This CDR3 comprises 14 residues. Looked up from germline, CDR1 is SGHTA and CDR2 is FQGNSA. CDR3 nucleotides: TGTGCCAGCAGCGCGGGGGGGGAATACAATGAGCAGTTCTTC. Its protein product is CASSAGGEYNEQFF.

The chain employs TRBV7-2 and TRBJ1-2, with D perhaps TRBD1 (5 bases). V lost 1 base and J lost 2, with 11 bases in between. CDR1 is SGHTA, CDR2 FQGNSA, per germline. This CDR3 has 15 residues. The CDR3 region has the DNA TGTGCCAGCAGCTTAGGTGGACAAATGAACTATGGCTACACCTTC. Translating gives CASSLGGQMNYGYTF. The full variable domain, with the rest looked up from reference TRBV7-2 and TRBJ1-2, is GAGVSQSPSNKVTEKGKDVELRCDPISGHTALYWYRQSLGQGLEFLIYFQGNSAPDKSGLPSDRFSAERTGGSVSTLTIQRTQQEDSAVYLCASSLGGQMNYGYTFGSGTRLTVV.

This chain uses TRBV4-3 with TRBJ2-3; TRBD2 is a possible D gene (5 bases). Per the germline V gene, CDR1 is LGHNA and CDR2 is YSLEER. Trimming cost V 0 bases and J 0 bases, with 16 bases left between them. The CDR3 length is 18 residues. The CDR3 loop reads CASSQEMGRRVSTDTQYF. CDR3 DNA: TGCGCCAGCAGCCAAGAGATGGGCCGGCGGGTTAGCACAGATACGCAGTATTTT.

This clone was detected only once. The chain employs TRBV18 and TRBJ1-1; no reliable D call. This CDR3 spans 14 amino acids. Deletions cut 5 bases from V and 4 bases from J, with 14 bases between. CDR1 and CDR2 from the germline V gene are KGHSH and LQKENI. The CDR3 DNA sequence: TGTGCCAGCTCATTCGACGGAGTTGGCACTGAAGCTTTCTTT. Protein sequence: CASSFDGVGTEAFF.

This chain uses TRBV12-5 with TRBJ2-3; possible D gene TRBD1, 6 bases. With 1 base removed from V and 9 bases from J, the gap between germline ends came to 20 bases. The germline gives CDR1 LGHNT, CDR2 FRNRAP. This CDR3 region has 16 residues. CDR3 protein: CASGLGTAPGGDTQYF. The DNA of the CDR3 is TGTGCTAGTGGTTTGGGGACAGCACCAGGTGGCGACACGCAGTATTTT.

This clone has just one count. The CDR3 loop is CATSGRRGAQFYEQYF. The CDR3 nucleotides read TGTGCCACCAGTGGAAGACGGGGGGCACAGTTCTACGAGCAGTACTTC. V and J are TRBV24-1 and TRBJ2-7; TRBD2 might be the D (7 bases). CDR1 is KGHDR and CDR2 is SFDVKD in the germline V gene. Trimming left V 5 bases short and J 3 bases short, with 19 bases between. This CDR3 has 16 amino acids.

The rearrangement uses TRBV7-9 and TRBJ2-7; 13 bases map to TRBD2. CDR1 and CDR2 (germline): SEHNR, FQNEAQ (reference sequence). The CDR3 is 15 residues long. The ends lost 5 bases at V and 2 bases at J; junction bases unmatched: 3. The DNA for the CDR3 is TGTGCCAGCAGCCCTGGACTAGCGGGGGCCTACGAGCAGTACTTC. Its protein product is CASSPGLAGAYEQYF.

The V call is TRBV11-1, the J call TRBJ2-1; 8 bases are shared with TRBD2. Germline CDR1 is SGHAT and CDR2 is FQDESV (reference sequence). The J segment lost 4 bases and the V segment lost 5 bases, leaving 7 bases of the junction unmatched. This CDR3 is built from 15 residues. The CDR3 DNA reads TGTGCCAGCAGCAGAACTAGCGGAGTTTACAATGAGCAGTTCTTC. This translates into CASSRTSGVYNEQFF.